This TCR beta chain comes out of a study of radiotherapy plus CTLA-4 blockade in lung cancer. Study as a whole: Disease control reached more than 30%, with objective responses in approximately 17%. Study observations and caveats: Blood TCR clones of tumor origin expanded after radiotherapy plus ipilimumab. Reports identified early blood T cell clone dynamics, with interferon-beta, as the best response predictor.

Sequenced by immunoSEQ multiplex PCR; TCRdb stores in-frame clones only, minus some. Among tens of thousands of clones, roughly 85% were seen once, and the ten largest hold 10%. CDR1 is SGHTA and CDR2 is FQGNSA in the germline V gene. The CDR3 contains 15 residues. Trimming pared 2 bases from V and 0 bases from J, leaving 8 bases between. Remarks on this clone: What it recognizes is unknown.

In chemo-refractory metastatic non-small-cell lung cancer, patients got ipilimumab CTLA-4 blockade together with focal radiation. The chain couples TRBV7-2 to TRBJ1-3; D perhaps matches TRBD1 (6 bases). The receptor's source is a human donor with non-small cell lung cancer who had a complete response to radiotherapy plus ipilimumab. This sample comprised peripheral blood, obtained from a patient treated with radiotherapy plus ipilimumab. CDR3 in DNA: TGTGCCAGCAGCTTAACGACAGGCTCTGGAAACACCATATATTTT. It is translated as CASSLTTGSGNTIYF.